This TCR beta chain was sequenced for a study of blood T cells in healthy people across ages. Primers used in a second PCR of roughly 6 to 12 cycles were a sample-barcoded 5' primer and a J-beta primer mix. TCRdb independently ran MiXCR on the 5' RACE reads; one entry per CDR3 protein. The table records 550,000 to 700,000 distinct CDR3 sequences, approximately 25% of them present only once. The CDR3 covers 21 residues. CDR1 KGHDR and CDR2 SFDVKD come from the germline V gene. V gave up 6 bases and J gave up 1 base; unmatched junction bases: 21. The sample was blood. The gene calls are TRBV24-1 and TRBJ1-5; 9 nucleotides align to TRBD1. This sequence was found in a woman between 65 and 79 years old in good health. The CDR3 region is CATSIPLWDRVRIWSNQPQHF. The CDR3 DNA follows: TGTGCCACCAGTATCCCTCTCTGGGACAGGGTACGGATTTGGAGCAATCAGCCCCAGCATTTT.